This paragraph reports one T cell receptor beta chain. Its antigen is not yet known. One base away there is no much larger clone; base qualities are not given. The data were obtained in a study of graft-versus-host responses after intestinal transplantation (dated by TCRdb to about 2021). Context from the whole study: The transplants that recipients received were multivisceral, liver-intestinal, or isolated intestinal. Rather than going through the commercial service, samples from three later patients were sequenced in-house on an Illumina MiSeq and processed with MiXCR. Graft-versus-host and host-versus-graft alloreactive T cell clones were tracked in the graft, circulation and bone marrow after intestinal transplantation using bulk TCR-beta CDR3 sequencing. To identify alloreactive clones, pre-transplant mixed lymphocyte reaction products were sequenced and compared with unstimulated pre-transplant donor and recipient T cells. Donor T cell macrochimerism was defined as a peak of at least 4% donor T cells among recipient peripheral blood mononuclear cells. Every recipient was given anti-thymocyte globulin induction, then maintenance tacrolimus and steroids for about three years. The cohort enrolled some 23 intestinal transplant recipients including one retransplant, and 3 patients lacking pretransplant specimens were excluded. The investigation overall reported the following: GvH clones were found in recipient bone marrow, and some of the GvH clones appeared earlier in ileal mucosa or blood, which is consistent with an intestinal mucosal origin. Early after transplant, peak levels of circulating GvH clones were associated with declines in HvG clones. High GvH to HvG T cell clonal ratios were observed in the allografts of patients with donor T cell macrochimerism. The relatively low number and heterogeneity of intestinal transplant patients limited the conclusions.

The time point label, read with the paper, signifies: cells obtained before transplantation from donor or recipient. CD3+CD4+ and CD3+CD8+ populations were FACS-sorted from unstimulated pre-transplant donor and recipient cells taken from spleen or lymph nodes. Library preparation used the immunoSEQ multiplex PCR assay. For most patients, genomic DNA was isolated with the Qiagen DNeasy Blood and Tissue Kit and sent frozen to Adaptive Biotechnologies for TCR sequencing. High-throughput TCR-beta CDR3 sequencing of genomic DNA from most patients was performed by Adaptive Biotechnologies. Per the source publication's procedure: Adaptive's ImmunoSEQ software was the source of the TCR sequencing data for around 20 patients, while a few other patients were processed with MiXCR and VDJtools. CD4 versus CD8 sorting errors were corrected by removing sequences found in both subsets at a frequency ratio below 5:1. CDR3 nucleotide sequences shared between donor and recipient were removed because their origin could not be assigned. To be classed as alloreactive, a clone needed at least 2-fold expansion over unstimulated cells and a minimum CFSE-low frequency of 0.002% (template counts) or 0.001% (read counts). Clones detected in sequenced pre-transplant spleen, lymph node, or MLR CFSE-low populations of the donor or recipient were defined as mappable. Cumulative frequency of alloreactive clones was calculated as a percentage of all sequences weighted by copy number. The table comes from immuneACCESS by way of TCRdb, which keeps in-frame sequences with V and J called. Part of the clones is missing from these tables; in studies checked, under half for an unresolved V gene and the rest for unknown reasons. The V and J calls and clone size are taken from that table; D and trimming were inferred from the DNA. The sample contains under 150,000 clones, 90% of them found a single time. About 0.18% of the sample rests with the top ten.

The receptor's source is a human donor who received an intestinal transplant. The sequencing used unstimulated CD4+ T cells sorted from spleen or lymph node cells, collected before intestinal transplant.

The bases are TGTGCCAGCAGCCCACGACTAGGCAATAACTACGAGCAGTACTTC. Its translation reads: CASSPRLGNNYEQYF. Recombination linked TRBV11-2 to TRBJ2-7, with a tentative D gene TRBD2 over 6 matching bases. Deletion took 5 bases off V and 3 bases off J, with a span of 17 bases between the germline ends. Measured from the cysteine to the phenylalanine, the CDR3 is 15 residues long. Only the CDR3 DNA stays, 45 bases, in frame from base 1. CDR1 and CDR2, looked up from the germline V gene, are SGHAT and FQNNGV.